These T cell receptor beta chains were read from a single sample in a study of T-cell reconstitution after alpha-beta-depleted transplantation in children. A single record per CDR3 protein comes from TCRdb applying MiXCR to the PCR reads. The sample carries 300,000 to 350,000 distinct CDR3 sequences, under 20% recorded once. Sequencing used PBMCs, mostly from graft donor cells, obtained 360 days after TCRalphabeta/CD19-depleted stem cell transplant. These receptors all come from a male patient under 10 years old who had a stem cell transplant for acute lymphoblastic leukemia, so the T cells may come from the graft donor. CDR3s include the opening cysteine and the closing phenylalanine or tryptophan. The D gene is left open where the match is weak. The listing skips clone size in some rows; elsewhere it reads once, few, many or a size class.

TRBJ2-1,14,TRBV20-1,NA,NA,CSASTGPSYNEQFF,TGCAGTGCTAGTACGGGACCCTCCTACAATGAGCAGTTCTTC
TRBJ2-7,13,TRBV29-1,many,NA,CSVEITGLGEQYF,TGCAGCGTTGAGATCACAGGTTTGGGGGAGCAGTACTTC
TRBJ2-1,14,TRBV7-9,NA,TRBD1,CASSTTTGFNEQFF,TGTGCCAGCAGCACTACGACAGGGTTCAATGAGCAGTTCTTC
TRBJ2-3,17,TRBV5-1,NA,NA,CASSPNQFFGGTDTQYF,TGCGCCAGCAGTCCCAACCAATTTTTCGGCGGCACAGATACGCAGTATTTT
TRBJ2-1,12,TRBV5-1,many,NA,CASSLGANEQFF,TGCGCCAGCAGCTTGGGAGCGAATGAGCAGTTCTTC
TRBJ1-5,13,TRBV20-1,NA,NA,CSARSRDDQPQHF,TGCAGTGCTAGGTCCAGGGATGATCAGCCCCAGCATTTT
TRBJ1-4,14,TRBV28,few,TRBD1,CASTRQGAREKLFF,TGTGCCAGCACTAGACAGGGGGCAAGGGAAAAACTGTTTTTT
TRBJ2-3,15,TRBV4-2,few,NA,CASSQEHRVTDTQYF,TGTGCCAGCAGCCAAGAACACCGGGTCACAGATACGCAGTATTTT
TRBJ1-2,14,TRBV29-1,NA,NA,CSVPEPHGDYGYTF,TGCAGCGTTCCGGAGCCCCACGGGGACTATGGCTACACCTTC
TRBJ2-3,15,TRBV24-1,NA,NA,CATSDPQGRTDTQYF,TGTGCCACCAGTGATCCCCAGGGTCGAACAGATACGCAGTATTTT
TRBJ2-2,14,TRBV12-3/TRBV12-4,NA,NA,CASSLVRYTGELFF,TGTGCCAGCAGTTTAGTCCGGTACACCGGGGAGCTGTTTTTT
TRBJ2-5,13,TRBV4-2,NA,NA,CASSQVAMETQYF,TGTGCCAGCAGCCAAGTCGCTATGGAAACCCAGTACTTC
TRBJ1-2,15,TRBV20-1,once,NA,CSAGPRVPDLYGYTF,TGCAGTGCTGGACCCAGGGTCCCAGACCTTTATGGCTACACCTTC
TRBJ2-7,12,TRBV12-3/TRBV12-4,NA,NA,CASGVSGHEQYF,TGTGCCAGCGGAGTAAGCGGTCACGAGCAGTACTTC
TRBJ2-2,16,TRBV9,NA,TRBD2,CASSIPRSGTPGELFF,TGTGCCAGCAGCATACCCCGTAGCGGGACTCCCGGGGAGCTGTTTTTT
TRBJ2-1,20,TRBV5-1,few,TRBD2,CASSLAFASGRTPGYNEQFF,TGCGCCAGCAGCTTGGCCTTTGCTAGCGGGAGGACACCAGGGTACAATGAGCAGTTCTTC
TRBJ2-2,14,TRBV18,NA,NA,CASIQGPNTGELFF,TGTGCCAGTATACAGGGCCCGAACACCGGGGAGCTGTTTTTT
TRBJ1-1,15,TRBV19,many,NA,CASSTPGRCGTEAFF,TGTGCCAGTAGTACCCCGGGTCGTTGCGGCACTGAAGCTTTCTTT
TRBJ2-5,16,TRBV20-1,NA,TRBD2,CSARGPGTSGEETQYF,TGCAGTGCTAGAGGGCCCGGGACTAGCGGAGAAGAGACCCAGTACTTC
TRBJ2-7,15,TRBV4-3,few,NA,CASSQGLGLTYEQYF,TGCGCCAGCAGCCAAGGATTAGGACTGACCTACGAGCAGTACTTC
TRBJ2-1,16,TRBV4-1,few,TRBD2,CASSTRTSGRENEQFF,TGCGCCAGCAGCACTCGGACTAGCGGGAGGGAGAATGAGCAGTTCTTC
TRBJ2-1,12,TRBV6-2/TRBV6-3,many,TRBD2,CASDGGNNEQFF,TGTGCCAGCGACGGGGGGAACAATGAGCAGTTCTTC
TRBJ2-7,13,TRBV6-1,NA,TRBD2,CASTEGGRYEQYF,TGTGCCAGCACGGAAGGCGGGAGGTACGAGCAGTACTTC
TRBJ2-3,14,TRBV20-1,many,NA,CSAPLWGGTDTQYF,TGCAGTGCTCCCCTCTGGGGGGGCACAGATACGCAGTATTTT
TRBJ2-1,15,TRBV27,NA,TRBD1,CASSSETGVPNEQFF,TGTGCCAGCAGTTCTGAGACAGGGGTCCCCAATGAGCAGTTCTTC
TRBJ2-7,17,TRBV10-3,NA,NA,CAIGTGAEIWGLYEQYF,TGTGCCATCGGGACGGGAGCGGAGATCTGGGGACTCTACGAGCAGTACTTC
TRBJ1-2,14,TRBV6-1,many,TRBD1,CASRNGQGNYGYTF,TGTGCCAGCAGGAACGGACAGGGCAACTATGGCTACACCTTC
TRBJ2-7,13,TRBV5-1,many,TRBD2,CASSWRGTYEQYF,TGCGCCAGCAGCTGGCGGGGGACCTACGAGCAGTACTTC
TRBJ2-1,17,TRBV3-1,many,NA,CASSQDVRRGQYNEQFF,TGTGCCAGCAGCCAAGATGTGAGGCGGGGGCAGTACAATGAGCAGTTCTTC
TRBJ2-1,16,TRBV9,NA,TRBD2,CASSVGASGSGSEQFF,TGTGCCAGCAGCGTAGGGGCTAGCGGGAGTGGTAGTGAGCAGTTCTTC
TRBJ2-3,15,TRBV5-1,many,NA,CASSWAAPDTDTQYF,TGCGCCAGCAGCTGGGCGGCCCCCGACACAGATACGCAGTATTTT
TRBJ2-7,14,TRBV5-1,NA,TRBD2,CASSPVSGGYEQYF,TGCGCCAGCAGCCCCGTTAGCGGGGGCTACGAGCAGTACTTC
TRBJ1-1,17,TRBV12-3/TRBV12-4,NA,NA,CASSLFTVTGENTEAFF,TGTGCCAGCAGTCTATTTACCGTCACGGGGGAAAACACTGAAGCTTTCTTT
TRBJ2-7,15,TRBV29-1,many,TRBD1,CSVEVWGQGADEQYF,TGCAGCGTTGAAGTTTGGGGACAGGGGGCCGACGAGCAGTACTTC
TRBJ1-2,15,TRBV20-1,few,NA,CSARDPGGDVYGYTF,TGCAGTGCTAGAGATCCGGGGGGCGATGTCTATGGCTACACCTTC
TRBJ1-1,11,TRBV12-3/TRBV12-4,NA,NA,CASRPDSEAFF,TGTGCCAGCAGACCTGATAGTGAAGCTTTCTTT
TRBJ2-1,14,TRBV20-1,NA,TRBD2,CSASREGLGNEQFF,TGCAGTGCTTCTCGGGAGGGCCTTGGGAATGAGCAGTTCTTC
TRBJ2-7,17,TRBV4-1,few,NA,CASSPRGDQGSPYEQYF,TGCGCCAGCAGCCCCCGCGGCGACCAGGGAAGTCCCTACGAGCAGTACTTC
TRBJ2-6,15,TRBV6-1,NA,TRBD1,CASAQGAGGANVLTF,TGTGCCAGTGCCCAGGGGGCGGGTGGGGCCAACGTCCTGACTTTC
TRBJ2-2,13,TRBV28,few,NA,CASKIGGTGELFF,TGTGCCAGCAAGATAGGGGGCACCGGGGAGCTGTTTTTT
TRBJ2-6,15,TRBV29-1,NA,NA,CSVEDWGSGANVLTF,TGCAGCGTTGAAGATTGGGGCTCTGGGGCCAACGTCCTGACTTTC
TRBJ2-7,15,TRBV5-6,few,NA,CASSNSLTRLYEQYF,TGTGCCAGCAGCAACTCGCTGACTAGGCTATACGAGCAGTACTTC
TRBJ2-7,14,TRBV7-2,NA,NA,CASSLVGLMGEQYF,TGTGCCAGCAGCTTAGTTGGACTCATGGGCGAGCAGTACTTC
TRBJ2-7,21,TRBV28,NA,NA,CASSTIFSGPSSRRSTYEQYF,TGTGCCAGCAGTACAATCTTTAGCGGCCCTTCCAGTCGGCGTTCTACCTACGAGCAGTACTTC
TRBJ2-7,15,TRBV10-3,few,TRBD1,CAISESYRGHNEQYF,TGTGCCATCAGTGAGTCGTACAGGGGGCACAACGAGCAGTACTTC
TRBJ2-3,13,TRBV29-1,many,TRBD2,CSVIRAGRDTQYF,TGCAGCGTGATCCGAGCGGGAAGGGATACGCAGTATTTT
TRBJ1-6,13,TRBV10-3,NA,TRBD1,CATSGDSGSPLHF,TGTGCCACTAGCGGGGACAGTGGTTCACCCCTCCACTTT
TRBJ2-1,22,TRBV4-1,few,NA,CASSQKGPDRSVPPSSYNEQFF,TGCGCCAGCAGCCAGAAGGGGCCCGACAGGTCCGTTCCCCCGAGCTCCTACAATGAGCAGTTCTTC
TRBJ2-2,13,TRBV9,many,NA,CASSGGNTGELFF,TGTGCCAGCAGCGGGGGTAACACCGGGGAGCTGTTTTTT
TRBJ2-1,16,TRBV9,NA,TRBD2,CASSPPGLAGGGEQFF,TGTGCCAGCAGCCCTCCCGGACTAGCGGGAGGGGGGGAGCAGTTCTTC
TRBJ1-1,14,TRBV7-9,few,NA,CASSLGGFHTEAFF,TGTGCCAGCAGCCTGGGCGGGTTCCACACTGAAGCTTTCTTT
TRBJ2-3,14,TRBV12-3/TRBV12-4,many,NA,CASSTRRGPDTQYF,TGTGCCAGCAGCACTCGGAGGGGCCCAGATACGCAGTATTTT